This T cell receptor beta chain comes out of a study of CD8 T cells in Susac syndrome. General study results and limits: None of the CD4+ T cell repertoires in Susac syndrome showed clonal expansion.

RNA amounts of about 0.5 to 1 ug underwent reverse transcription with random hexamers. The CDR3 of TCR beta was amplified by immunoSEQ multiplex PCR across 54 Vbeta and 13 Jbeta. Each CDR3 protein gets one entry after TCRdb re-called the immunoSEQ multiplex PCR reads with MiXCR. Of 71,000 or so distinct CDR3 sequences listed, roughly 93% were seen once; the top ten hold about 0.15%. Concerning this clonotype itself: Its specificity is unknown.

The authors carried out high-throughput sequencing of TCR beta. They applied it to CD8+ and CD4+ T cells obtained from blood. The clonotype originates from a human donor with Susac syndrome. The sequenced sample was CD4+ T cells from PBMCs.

The DNA for the CDR3 is TGTGCCAGCAGTTTGAGGGGGAGGGAAGCCGAGCAGTACTTC. This encodes CASSLRGREAEQYF. The chain has TRBV28 and TRBJ2-7, with a tentative D call TRBD2 (7 bases). With 3 bases removed from V and 6 bases from J, the gap between germline ends came to 15 bases. Germline V CDR1 and CDR2: MDHEN, SYDVKM. The CDR3 length is 14 residues.